One sample yielded the 25 T cell receptor beta chains listed below, sequenced in a study of cytomegalovirus exposure and HLA in healthy donors (dated by TCRdb to the late 2010s). Receptor libraries were prepared by the immunoSEQ multiplex PCR assay. The source is immuneACCESS, and TCRdb retained only in-frame sequences with V and J called. Part of the clones is not carried over; for the studies checked, unresolved V genes explain less than half of this, and the remainder is unexplained. Across this sample there are about 200,000 clones, with more than 65% seen only once. Around an eighth of the sample comes from the top ten. Sample: PBMCs. These receptors all stem from a woman in her 30s in good health and CMV-seropositive.

This sequence joins TRBV27 and TRBJ1-1; D gene unclear. Trimming left V 8 bases short and J 1 base short, with 11 bases between. The CDR3 runs 13 residues. Per the germline V gene, CDR1 is MNHEY and CDR2 is SMNVEV (reference sequence). The DNA of the CDR3 is TGTGCCAGCTTTAGGGAGGGGAACACTGAAGCTTTCTTT. Translation gives CASFREGNTEAFF.

This clone was counted only a few times. The genes are TRBV12-5 and TRBJ2-3; D possibly corresponds to TRBD2 (5 bases). Between the trimmed V and J ends, which lost 1 base and 7 bases, there was a span of 9 bases. The CDR3 has 13 residues. Germline V CDR1 and CDR2: LGHNT, FRNRAP. CDR3 residues: CASGLGTPNTQYF. For the CDR3, the DNA is TGTGCTAGTGGTTTGGGGACTCCTAATACGCAGTATTTT.

CDR3 in DNA: TGCGCCAGCAGCTCTAGCGTACGATACAATGAGCAGTTCTTC. This encodes CASSSSVRYNEQFF. This chain joins TRBV5-1 and TRBJ2-1, with a tentative D call TRBD2 (6 bases). This CDR3 has 14 residues. V was clipped by 3 bases and J by 4 bases, with 11 bases between them. Germline CDR1 is SGHRS and CDR2 is YFSETQ.

The chain links TRBV11-2 to TRBJ1-5, with 7 bases lining up with TRBD1. Unmatched junction bases numbered 6, after V lost 5 bases and J lost 5 bases. The CDR3 has 14 residues. CDR1 and CDR2 (germline): SGHAT, FQNNGV. The CDR3 here is CASSRTGPHQPQHF. The CDR3 DNA is TGTGCCAGCAGCCGGACAGGTCCCCATCAGCCCCAGCATTTT.

V and J are TRBV9 and TRBJ2-2, with TRBD2 matching 8 bases. This CDR3 spans 15 amino acids. J was trimmed by 4 bases and V by 4 bases; bases with no gene match: 6. Germline-derived CDR1 and CDR2 are SGDLS and YYNGEE. CDR3 nucleotide sequence: TGTGCCAGCAGCTCCACTAGCGGACCCACCGGGGAGCTGTTTTTT. Encoded protein: CASSSTSGPTGELFF.

The rearrangement uses TRBV6-5 and TRBJ1-3; D uncertain. Germline CDR1 MNHEY, CDR2 SVGAGI. CDR3 size: 15 residues. V lost 2 bases to trimming and J lost 1 base, with 9 bases between them. CDR3 in DNA: TGTGCCAGCAGTTACGCCGGGAGGTCTGGAAACACCATATATTTT. Protein: CASSYAGRSGNTIYF.

The chain recombines TRBV4-1 with TRBJ1-4; D is unresolved. V lost 1 base to trimming and J lost 5 bases, with 8 bases between them. The germline gives CDR1 MGHRA, CDR2 YSYEKL. The length of the CDR3 is 14 residues. CDR3 region: CASSQVTENEKLFF. CDR3 bases: TGCGCCAGCAGCCAAGTCACCGAGAATGAAAAACTGTTTTTT.

The J gene is TRBJ2-3, the V gene TRBV10-3, with 13 bases lining up with TRBD2. V lost 9 bases to trimming and J lost 0 bases; unmatched junction nucleotides: 6. The CDR3 sequence is 16 residues long. Per the germline V gene, CDR1 is ENHRY and CDR2 is SYGVKD. In DNA, the CDR3 is TGTGCCATTAGGGGGACTAGCGGGACGAGCACAGATACGCAGTATTTT. Its translation: CAIRGTSGTSTDTQYF.

The genes are TRBV5-1 and TRBJ2-3, with 8 positions matching TRBD1. In germline, CDR1 is SGHRS, CDR2 YFSETQ. The length of the CDR3 is 18 residues. V lost 4 bases and J lost 2; bases outside the gene matches: 15. The CDR3 region is CASSRRTGQIPYTDTQYF. Written as DNA, the CDR3 is TGCGCCAGCAGCCGCCGGACAGGGCAAATACCATACACAGATACGCAGTATTTT.

The sample holds many counts of this clone. The chain's CDR3 is CASSIGDRAIYEQYF. The CDR3 DNA sequence: TGTGCCAGTAGTATAGGAGACAGGGCGATTTACGAGCAGTACTTC. This sequence joins TRBV19 and TRBJ2-7, with 7 bases fitting TRBD1. The CDR3 contains 15 residues. The J segment lost 4 bases and the V segment lost 1 base, leaving 7 bases of the junction unmatched. Germline V CDR1 and CDR2: LNHDA, SQIVND (reference sequence).

The rearrangement joins TRBV6-5 to TRBJ2-7, with D hard to call. V was clipped by 4 bases and J by 3 bases, with 7 bases between them. The CDR3 has 12 amino acids. CDR1 is MNHEY and CDR2 is SVGAGI in the germline V gene. CDR3 sequence (DNA): TGTGCCAGCAGTTCCCCAAACTACGAGCAGTACTTC. Translation gives CASSSPNYEQYF.

Notes on this clone: Other nucleotide sequences from this sample produce the same CDR3. The chain combines TRBV28 with TRBJ1-3; the match to TRBD1 covers 7 bases. This CDR3 spans 14 amino acids. Germline V CDR1 and CDR2: MDHEN, SYDVKM. The junction had 2 bases not matched to a gene; V was cut back by 5 bases and J by 1 base. The CDR3 loop is CASSRTGSGNTIYF. The CDR3, as DNA: TGTGCCAGCAGTCGGACAGGATCTGGAAACACCATATATTTT.

The gene calls are TRBV4-1 and TRBJ2-7; possible D gene TRBD1, 6 bases. The CDR3 has 11 amino acids. The germline V gene encodes CDR1 MGHRA and CDR2 YSYEKL. The V end lost 5 bases, the J end lost 4 bases, and 6 bases lay between the germline ends. The CDR3 DNA sequence: TGCGCCAGCAGCAGGGGGTACGAGCAGTACTTC. This encodes CASSRGYEQYF.

The J gene is TRBJ1-1, the V gene TRBV28; 9 bases line up with TRBD1. Trimming cost V 7 bases and J 5 bases; bases outside gene matches: 8. CDR3 length equals 14 residues. Looked up from germline, CDR1 is MDHEN and CDR2 is SYDVKM. CDR3 DNA sequence: TGTGCCAGCACCTTACAGGGGGCAGGGACTGAAGCTTTCTTT. This encodes CASTLQGAGTEAFF.

The J gene is TRBJ2-7, the V gene TRBV7-8, with D possibly matching TRBD1 (5 bases). With 3 bases removed from V and 0 bases from J, the gap between germline ends came to 12 bases. The germline gives CDR1 SGHVS, CDR2 FQNEAQ. This CDR3 contains 15 residues. The CDR3 loop reads CASSFRQGSSYEQYF. In DNA form, the CDR3 reads TGTGCCAGCAGCTTCCGGCAGGGAAGCTCCTACGAGCAGTACTTC. Full variable domain (outside the CDR3, taken from reference TRBV7-8 and TRBJ2-7): GAGVSQSPRYKVAKRGQDVALRCDPISGHVSLFWYQQALGQGPEFLTYFQNEAQLDKSGLPSDRFFAERPEGSVSTLKIQRTQQEDSAVYLCASSFRQGSSYEQYFGPGTRLTVT.

This clone was seen more than once but under ten times. This chain uses TRBV19 with TRBJ2-6, with D tentatively TRBD1 (6 bases). The CDR3 has 15 residues. The germline V and J ends were trimmed by 6 bases and 0 bases, with 9 bases remaining between them. In germline, CDR1 is LNHDA, CDR2 SQIVND (reference sequence). The CDR3 reads CASSTTGSGANVLTF. CDR3 DNA: TGTGCCAGTAGCACGACAGGCTCTGGGGCCAACGTCCTGACTTTC. The whole variable domain, filled in from reference TRBV19 and TRBJ2-6, reads DGGITQSPKYLFRKEGQNVTLSCEQNLNHDAMYWYRQDPGQGLRLIYYSQIVNDFQKGDIAEGYSVSREKKESFPLTVTSAQKNPTAFYLCASSTTGSGANVLTFGAGSRLTVL.

Comment on this clone: A read error may account for a junction end that differs from germline. This rearrangement joins TRBV7-7 to TRBJ2-2, with D maybe TRBD1 (6 bases). CDR1 is SSHAT, CDR2 FNYEAQ, per germline (reference sequence). The CDR3 loop spans 16 amino acids. The CDR3 nucleotides read TGTGCTAGCAGCGGTCAGGGGAATCCGAACACCGGGGAGCTGTTTTTT. The encoded protein is CASSGQGNPNTGELFF.

The chain employs TRBV2 and TRBJ1-2; tentative D call: TRBD1 (5 bases). V was trimmed by 4 bases and J by 7 bases, leaving 16 bases between them. CDR1 and CDR2 from the germline V gene are SNHLY and FYNNEI. This CDR3 spans 14 amino acids. The CDR3 DNA is TGTGCCAGCAGTGCGGGACTAGGGACGAGTGGCTACACCTTC. Protein: CASSAGLGTSGYTF.

The chain combines TRBV2 with TRBJ2-1; perhaps TRBD2 as D (5 bases). This CDR3 region has 11 residues. Germline V lookup: CDR1 SNHLY, CDR2 FYNNEI. Trimming took 3 bases from V and 15 from J, leaving 12 bases between them. The CDR3 sequence: CASSDLGGLFF. The CDR3 bases are TGTGCCAGCAGTGACTTAGGAGGACTGTTCTTC.

Only one count was recorded for this clone. The J gene is TRBJ2-5, the V gene TRBV29-1; TRBD2 might be the D (6 bases). V was cut by 3 bases and J by 0 bases, with 11 bases left in between. This CDR3 comprises 14 residues. The V gene's germline CDR1 is SQVTM and CDR2 ANQGSEA. CDR3 coding DNA: TGCAGCGTTGAGATTAGCGGCAACCAAGAGACCCAGTACTTC. It translates to CSVEISGNQETQYF.

The genes are TRBV10-3 and TRBJ2-7; D is possibly TRBD2 (5 bases). The CDR3 is 13 residues long. V lost 1 base to trimming and J lost 6 bases, with 10 bases between them. Germline V CDR1 and CDR2: ENHRY, SYGVKD. In nucleotides, the CDR3 is TGTGCCATCAGTGAGTATGAGGGCTCCGAGCAGTACTTC. Its translation is CAISEYEGSEQYF.

The chain links TRBV27 to TRBJ1-1; D call uncertain. Trimming pared 4 bases from V and 2 bases from J, leaving 11 bases between. The CDR3 totals 14 residues. Looked up from germline, CDR1 is MNHEY and CDR2 is SMNVEV (reference sequence). The CDR3 sequence is CASSWARSNTEAFF. CDR3 nucleotide sequence: TGTGCCAGCAGTTGGGCCAGATCCAACACTGAAGCTTTCTTT.

This clone was found many times. The chain joins TRBV7-2 to TRBJ2-3, with unresolved D. Deletions cut 5 bases from V and 8 bases from J, with 20 bases between. The CDR3 has 15 amino acids. Germline CDR1 is SGHTA and CDR2 is FQGNSA. In DNA form, the CDR3 reads TGTGCCAGCAGCCTATCGCCTGCTCCCACGGGTACGCAGTATTTT. Encoded protein: CASSLSPAPTGTQYF. Using reference TRBV7-2 and TRBJ2-3 for the parts outside the CDR3, the full variable domain is GAGVSQSPSNKVTEKGKDVELRCDPISGHTALYWYRQSLGQGLEFLIYFQGNSAPDKSGLPSDRFSAERTGGSVSTLTIQRTQQEDSAVYLCASSLSPAPTGTQYFGPGTRLTVL.

The rearrangement uses TRBV27 and TRBJ2-1, with TRBD2 matching 7 bases. V lost 4 bases to trimming and J lost 4 bases; unmatched junction nucleotides: 7. This CDR3 contains 15 residues. Germline V CDR1 and CDR2: MNHEY, SMNVEV (reference sequence). CDR3 in amino acids: CASSWSGVGYNEQFF. CDR3 in DNA: TGTGCCAGCAGTTGGAGCGGGGTGGGGTACAATGAGCAGTTCTTC.

The rearrangement links TRBV10-1 to TRBJ2-3; TRBD2 matches at 9 bases. Germline CDR1 reads WNHNN; CDR2 reads SYGVQD (reference sequence). Unmatched junction bases numbered 8, after V lost 7 bases and J lost 3 bases. The CDR3 contains 15 residues. CDR3 sequence: CASTWGSGSTDTQYF. CDR3 in DNA: TGCGCCAGCACTTGGGGTAGCGGGAGTACAGATACGCAGTATTTT.